This T cell receptor (beta chain) was identified during a study of blood T cells in healthy people across ages. Study-level results: The recorded TCR beta diversity per million T cells decreased in a roughly linear manner with age. PBMCs that were unsorted prevented a conclusive naive versus antigen-experienced comparison.

Trimming took 7 bases from V and 4 from J; bases not matched to a gene: 7. CDR3 length: 14 residues. Germline V gene lookup returns CDR1 LGHNA and CDR2 YSLEER. Extraction of total RNA produced a minimum of 5 micrograms from each sample. There are a few counts of this clonotype. Its antigen remains unidentified. A second PCR of 7 to 11 cycles used a sample-barcoded 5' primer and a J-beta primer mix. A single record per CDR3 protein comes from TCRdb applying MiXCR to the 5' RACE reads. The table includes 650,000 to 1,000,000 distinct CDR3 sequences, roughly 40% detected once. The sequence came from a man between 18 and 29 years old in good health. Source material: blood. The rearrangement joins TRBV4-3 to TRBJ1-1; 9 nucleotides agree with TRBD1. The CDR3 DNA reads as TGCGCCAGCACCGTGGGACAGGGAGGCACTGAAGCTTTCTTT. Translating gives CASTVGQGGTEAFF.